Described below is a single T cell receptor beta chain sequence and its context. The antigen remains unidentified. The sample originates from a study of T cell clonotyping in hematopoietic cell transplantation. Overall study results and limits: Pathologically expanded recipient clonotypes increased progressively from day 30 to day 180 as diversity fell. At the given depth, recipient repertoires were over 97% de novo clonotypes. Graft donor and pretransplant recipient Inverse Simpson Index values predicted broader posttransplant TCR diversity.

CDR1 and CDR2 from the germline V gene are SGHNT and YYREEE (reference sequence). The CDR3 length is 13 residues. The germline V and J ends were trimmed by 0 bases and 5 bases, with 5 bases remaining between them. Here immunoSEQ multiplex PCR was the method, and the copy in TCRdb shows in-frame clones only, minus some. The sample consists of around 8,300 clones, about 70% of them appearing once. The material was peripheral blood mononuclear cells, obtained 100 days after allogeneic stem cell transplant. The V call is TRBV5-4, the J call TRBJ2-2; D remains ambiguous. The TCR originated in a male patient between 60 and 69 years old who had an allogeneic stem cell transplant from an unrelated donor, so the T cells may come from the graft donor. Some clones in this sample may be carry-over from other donors' samples. CDR3 sequence (DNA): TGTGCCAGCAGCTTGGGGTATACCGGGGAGCTGTTTTTT. This gives the protein CASSLGYTGELFF.